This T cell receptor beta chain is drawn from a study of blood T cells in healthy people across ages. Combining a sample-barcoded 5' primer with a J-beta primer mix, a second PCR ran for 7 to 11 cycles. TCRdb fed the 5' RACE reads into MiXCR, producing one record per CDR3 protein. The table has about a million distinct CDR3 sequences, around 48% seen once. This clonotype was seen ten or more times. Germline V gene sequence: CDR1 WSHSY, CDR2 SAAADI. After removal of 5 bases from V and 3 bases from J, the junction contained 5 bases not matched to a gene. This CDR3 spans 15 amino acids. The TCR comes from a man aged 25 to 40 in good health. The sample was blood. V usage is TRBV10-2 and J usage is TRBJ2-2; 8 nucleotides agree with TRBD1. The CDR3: CASSLGQGYTGELFF. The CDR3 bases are TGCGCCAGCAGTTTAGGACAGGGCTACACCGGGGAGCTGTTTTTT.